A selection of T cell receptor beta chains follows, all from one sample in a study of shared clonotypes between healthy human individuals. Only in-frame clones appear in the TCRdb table, and some are missing; sequencing was by immunoSEQ multiplex PCR. This sample has 2.5 million or so clones, with over 85% found just once. Sequencing was carried out using naive CD4+ T cells sorted from blood. Every receptor here comes from a man aged 18 to 29 in good health. The CDR3 runs from the conserved cysteine through the conserved F or W. D genes are given only for firm matches. Size values are once, few and many counts, or a class for expanded clones, and some rows have none.

V gene: TRBV19
J gene: TRBJ2-2
D gene: TRBD1
clone size: once
CDR3 protein: CASRPTGQANTGELFF
CDR3 DNA: TGTGCCAGTAGGCCCACAGGACAGGCGAACACCGGGGAGCTGTTTTTT

V gene: TRBV2
J gene: TRBJ1-2
D gene: NA
clone size: NA
CDR3 protein: CASSEGPGGTGGYTF
CDR3 DNA: TGTGCCAGCAGTGAAGGCCCAGGAGGGACTGGTGGCTACACCTTC

V gene: TRBV5-1
J gene: TRBJ1-6
D gene: NA
clone size: once
CDR3 protein: CASSLGRRQANSPLHF
CDR3 DNA: TGCGCCAGCAGCTTGGGTCGGAGGCAGGCTAATTCACCCCTCCACTTT

V gene: TRBV7-9
J gene: TRBJ1-3
D gene: NA
clone size: NA
CDR3 protein: CASSVSGGGNTIYF
CDR3 DNA: TGTGCCAGCAGCGTGTCCGGAGGGGGAAACACCATATATTTT

V gene: TRBV6-5
J gene: TRBJ1-4
D gene: NA
clone size: NA
CDR3 protein: CASSYAARGNEKLFF
CDR3 DNA: TGTGCCAGCAGTTACGCGGCGAGGGGTAATGAAAAACTGTTTTTT

V gene: TRBV5-6
J gene: TRBJ2-5
D gene: TRBD2
clone size: NA
CDR3 protein: CASSLKVLAGGYPYGTQYF
CDR3 DNA: TGTGCCAGCAGCTTGAAGGTCTTAGCGGGGGGCTACCCGTATGGGACCCAGTACTTC

V gene: TRBV18
J gene: TRBJ2-7
D gene: NA
clone size: NA
CDR3 protein: CASSPRSADYEQYF
CDR3 DNA: TGTGCCAGCTCACCAAGGAGCGCCGACTACGAGCAGTACTTC

V gene: TRBV5-8
J gene: TRBJ2-1
D gene: NA
clone size: NA
CDR3 protein: CASSSTGVEQFF
CDR3 DNA: TGTGCCAGCAGCTCGACAGGTGTTGAGCAGTTCTTC

V gene: TRBV18
J gene: TRBJ2-7
D gene: NA
clone size: NA
CDR3 protein: CASSPPGGGISYEQYF
CDR3 DNA: TGTGCCAGCTCACCGCCCGGGGGCGGGATATCCTACGAGCAGTACTTC

V gene: TRBV6-1
J gene: TRBJ1-6
D gene: TRBD1
clone size: few
CDR3 protein: CASSEKTGSNSPLHF
CDR3 DNA: TGTGCCAGCAGCGAAAAGACAGGGTCAAATTCACCCCTCCACTTT

V gene: TRBV15
J gene: TRBJ1-4
D gene: TRBD1
clone size: NA
CDR3 protein: CATSRERGLGEKLFF
CDR3 DNA: TGTGCCACCAGCAGGGAAAGGGGGCTTGGTGAAAAACTGTTTTTT

V gene: TRBV10-3
J gene: TRBJ2-3
D gene: TRBD2
clone size: NA
CDR3 protein: CAISEWGSGGDTDTQYF
CDR3 DNA: TGTGCCATCAGTGAGTGGGGTAGCGGGGGGGACACAGATACGCAGTATTTT

V gene: TRBV25-1
J gene: TRBJ1-2
D gene: NA
clone size: once
CDR3 protein: CASSLPLGQGDYGYTF
CDR3 DNA: TGTGCCAGCAGCCTCCCCCTGGGGCAGGGAGACTATGGCTACACCTTC

V gene: TRBV5-5
J gene: TRBJ2-1
D gene: TRBD2
clone size: NA
CDR3 protein: CASSPRPLAGGPSYNEQFF
CDR3 DNA: TGTGCCAGCAGCCCACGTCCACTAGCGGGAGGGCCGTCCTACAATGAGCAGTTCTTC

V gene: TRBV6-6
J gene: TRBJ1-1
D gene: NA
clone size: NA
CDR3 protein: CASSSGGVRNTEAFF
CDR3 DNA: TGTGCCAGCAGTTCCGGTGGGGTAAGGAACACTGAAGCTTTCTTT

V gene: TRBV9
J gene: TRBJ2-3
D gene: TRBD2
clone size: NA
CDR3 protein: CASSGTSGPFPQYF
CDR3 DNA: TGTGCCAGCAGCGGGACTAGCGGGCCCTTCCCGCAGTATTTT

V gene: TRBV18
J gene: TRBJ2-1
D gene: TRBD1
clone size: NA
CDR3 protein: CASSPLGQNNEQFF
CDR3 DNA: TGTGCCAGCTCACCTTTGGGACAGAACAATGAGCAGTTCTTC

V gene: TRBV18
J gene: TRBJ2-5
D gene: NA
clone size: NA
CDR3 protein: CASSPNLGETQYF
CDR3 DNA: TGTGCCAGCTCACCAAACTTGGGTGAGACCCAGTACTTC

V gene: TRBV5-1
J gene: TRBJ2-5
D gene: NA
clone size: NA
CDR3 protein: CASSPSGPGETQYF
CDR3 DNA: TGCGCCAGCAGCCCCTCGGGGCCTGGTGAGACCCAGTACTTC

V gene: TRBV7-9
J gene: TRBJ2-1
D gene: NA
clone size: NA
CDR3 protein: CASSLTRSSYNEQFF
CDR3 DNA: TGTGCCAGCAGCTTAACGCGGAGCTCCTACAATGAGCAGTTCTTC

V gene: TRBV5-1
J gene: TRBJ2-7
D gene: TRBD1
clone size: NA
CDR3 protein: CASSLGTGGSRYEQYF
CDR3 DNA: TGCGCCAGCAGCTTGGGGACAGGGGGCTCTAGGTACGAGCAGTACTTC

V gene: TRBV5-1
J gene: TRBJ2-5
D gene: TRBD2
clone size: NA
CDR3 protein: CASRRLAGGTQETQYF
CDR3 DNA: TGCGCCAGCAGACGACTAGCGGGGGGTACCCAAGAGACCCAGTACTTC

V gene: TRBV18
J gene: TRBJ1-2
D gene: NA
clone size: NA
CDR3 protein: CASSPSGNPYGYTF
CDR3 DNA: TGTGCCAGCTCACCATCCGGGAACCCATATGGCTACACCTTC

V gene: TRBV7-6
J gene: TRBJ2-2
D gene: TRBD1
clone size: NA
CDR3 protein: CASSFGTGNTGELFF
CDR3 DNA: TGTGCCAGCAGCTTCGGGACAGGGAACACCGGGGAGCTGTTTTTT

V gene: TRBV6-5
J gene: TRBJ2-3
D gene: NA
clone size: NA
CDR3 protein: CASTPTGGSTDTQYF
CDR3 DNA: TGTGCCAGCACCCCCACTGGAGGGAGCACAGATACGCAGTATTTT

V gene: TRBV27
J gene: TRBJ2-7
D gene: TRBD1
clone size: NA
CDR3 protein: CASRAAAGGRYEQYF
CDR3 DNA: TGTGCCAGCCGCGCCGCGGCAGGGGGCCGCTACGAGCAGTACTTC

V gene: TRBV9
J gene: TRBJ2-3
D gene: NA
clone size: NA
CDR3 protein: CASSGTVHTDTQYF
CDR3 DNA: TGTGCCAGCAGCGGGACAGTGCACACAGATACGCAGTATTTT

V gene: TRBV19
J gene: TRBJ2-2
D gene: NA
clone size: few
CDR3 protein: CASTGPRELFF
CDR3 DNA: TGTGCCAGTACAGGCCCCCGGGAGCTGTTTTTT

V gene: TRBV7-7
J gene: TRBJ2-2
D gene: TRBD2
clone size: NA
CDR3 protein: CASSRTSGNTGELFF
CDR3 DNA: TGTGCTAGCAGCCGGACTAGCGGGAACACCGGGGAGCTGTTTTTT

V gene: TRBV5-1
J gene: TRBJ2-5
D gene: NA
clone size: NA
CDR3 protein: CASSQSPGETQYF
CDR3 DNA: TGCGCCAGCAGCCAGTCTCCGGGGGAGACCCAGTACTTC

V gene: TRBV4-3
J gene: TRBJ2-3
D gene: NA
clone size: NA
CDR3 protein: CASSQDGAAGTDTQYF
CDR3 DNA: TGCGCCAGCAGCCAAGACGGGGCTGCAGGCACAGATACGCAGTATTTT

V gene: TRBV19
J gene: TRBJ2-7
D gene: NA
clone size: NA
CDR3 protein: CASSLGGGRSSYEQYF
CDR3 DNA: TGTGCCAGTAGCCTCGGAGGGGGGAGAAGCTCCTACGAGCAGTACTTC

V gene: TRBV18
J gene: TRBJ2-3
D gene: NA
clone size: NA
CDR3 protein: CASSPSADTQYF
CDR3 DNA: TGTGCCAGCTCACCGAGCGCAGATACGCAGTATTTT

V gene: TRBV5-1
J gene: TRBJ1-6
D gene: NA
clone size: NA
CDR3 protein: CASSVGQDNSPLHF
CDR3 DNA: TGCGCCAGCAGCGTCGGACAAGATAATTCACCCCTCCACTTT

V gene: TRBV6-6
J gene: TRBJ1-1
D gene: TRBD1
clone size: NA
CDR3 protein: CASSYWTGGNTEAFF
CDR3 DNA: TGTGCCAGCAGTTACTGGACAGGGGGGAACACTGAAGCTTTCTTT

V gene: TRBV12-5
J gene: TRBJ1-6
D gene: NA
clone size: NA
CDR3 protein: CASGFSPRLNSPLHF
CDR3 DNA: TGTGCTAGTGGTTTCTCTCCCCGGCTAAATTCACCCCTCCACTTT

V gene: TRBV5-1
J gene: TRBJ2-1
D gene: TRBD2
clone size: NA
CDR3 protein: CASSPGTSGGPSSYNEQFF
CDR3 DNA: TGCGCCAGCAGCCCCGGGACTAGCGGGGGCCCTAGCTCCTACAATGAGCAGTTCTTC

V gene: TRBV13
J gene: TRBJ2-7
D gene: TRBD1
clone size: once
CDR3 protein: CASSWGQGAYEQYF
CDR3 DNA: TGTGCCAGCAGCTGGGGACAGGGGGCGTACGAGCAGTACTTC

V gene: TRBV4-2
J gene: TRBJ1-6
D gene: NA
clone size: few
CDR3 protein: CASSQDRGTLHF
CDR3 DNA: TGTGCCAGCAGCCAAGATCGGGGCACCCTCCACTTT

V gene: TRBV15
J gene: TRBJ2-7
D gene: NA
clone size: NA
CDR3 protein: CATSRDPGNEQYF
CDR3 DNA: TGTGCCACCAGCAGAGATCCGGGGAACGAGCAGTACTTC

V gene: TRBV28
J gene: TRBJ1-1
D gene: NA
clone size: NA
CDR3 protein: CASSLSTGNTEAFF
CDR3 DNA: TGTGCCAGCAGTTTATCCACCGGAAACACTGAAGCTTTCTTT

V gene: TRBV6-1
J gene: TRBJ1-5
D gene: TRBD1
clone size: NA
CDR3 protein: CASRTNRGIGQPQHF
CDR3 DNA: TGTGCCAGCAGAACCAACAGGGGGATAGGACAGCCCCAGCATTTT

V gene: TRBV5-4
J gene: TRBJ1-1
D gene: TRBD1
clone size: NA
CDR3 protein: CASSFEGAKNTEAFF
CDR3 DNA: TGTGCCAGCAGCTTTGAGGGGGCTAAGAACACTGAAGCTTTCTTT

V gene: TRBV4-3
J gene: TRBJ2-1
D gene: TRBD2
clone size: NA
CDR3 protein: CASSHEAGGSSYNEQFF
CDR3 DNA: TGCGCCAGCAGCCATGAAGCGGGAGGGAGTTCCTACAATGAGCAGTTCTTC

V gene: TRBV6-5
J gene: TRBJ1-6
D gene: NA
clone size: NA
CDR3 protein: CASSYRGFYNSPLHF
CDR3 DNA: TGTGCCAGCAGTTACCGGGGGTTCTATAATTCACCCCTCCACTTT